This TCR beta chain was recovered during a study of T cells in Graves' hyperthyroidism and ophthalmopathy. On the study more broadly: Staff took peripheral blood when the initial diagnosis was made, before any treatment began.

The investigators amplified TCR beta CDR3 regions from RNA transcripts. The HTBI primer set served for first-round RT-PCR of the TCR CDR3. MiXCR, applied by TCRdb to the multiplex PCR reads, yields one record per CDR3 protein. The table includes about 380,000 distinct CDR3 sequences, about 15% detected once. The CDR3 is 17 amino acids. From germline, CDR1 is MNHNS and CDR2 SASEGT. The ends were cut back, 5 bases at V and 1 base at J, with 20 bases in the middle. This clonotype was observed a handful of times. The study excluded patients with uncontrolled infection, other autoimmune disease, pregnancy or lactation.

The sequenced sample was blood. This TCR came from a woman aged 60-75 years with Graves' hyperthyroidism. The chain combines TRBV6-1 with TRBJ1-2, with D possibly TRBD1 on 6 matching bases. The CDR3 coding sequence is TGTGCCAGCAGTTATTTGGGGGGCGGTATTCTTAACTATGGCTACACCTTC. The encoded protein is CASSYLGGGILNYGYTF.